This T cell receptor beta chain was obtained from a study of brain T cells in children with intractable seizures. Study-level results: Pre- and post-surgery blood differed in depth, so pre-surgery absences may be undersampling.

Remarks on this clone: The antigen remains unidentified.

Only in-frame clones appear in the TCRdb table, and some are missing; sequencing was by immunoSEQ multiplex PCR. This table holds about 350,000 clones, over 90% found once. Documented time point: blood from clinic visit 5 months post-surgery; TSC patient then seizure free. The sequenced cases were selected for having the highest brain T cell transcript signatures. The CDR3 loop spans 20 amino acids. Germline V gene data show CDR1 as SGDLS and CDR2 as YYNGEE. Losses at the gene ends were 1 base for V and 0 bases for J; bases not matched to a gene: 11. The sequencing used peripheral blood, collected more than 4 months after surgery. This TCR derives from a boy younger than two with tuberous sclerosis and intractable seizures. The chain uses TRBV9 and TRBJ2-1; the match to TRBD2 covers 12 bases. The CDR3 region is CASSVIYGTSGPSSYNEQFF. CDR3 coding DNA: TGTGCCAGCAGCGTAATTTATGGGACTAGCGGGCCAAGCTCCTACAATGAGCAGTTCTTC.